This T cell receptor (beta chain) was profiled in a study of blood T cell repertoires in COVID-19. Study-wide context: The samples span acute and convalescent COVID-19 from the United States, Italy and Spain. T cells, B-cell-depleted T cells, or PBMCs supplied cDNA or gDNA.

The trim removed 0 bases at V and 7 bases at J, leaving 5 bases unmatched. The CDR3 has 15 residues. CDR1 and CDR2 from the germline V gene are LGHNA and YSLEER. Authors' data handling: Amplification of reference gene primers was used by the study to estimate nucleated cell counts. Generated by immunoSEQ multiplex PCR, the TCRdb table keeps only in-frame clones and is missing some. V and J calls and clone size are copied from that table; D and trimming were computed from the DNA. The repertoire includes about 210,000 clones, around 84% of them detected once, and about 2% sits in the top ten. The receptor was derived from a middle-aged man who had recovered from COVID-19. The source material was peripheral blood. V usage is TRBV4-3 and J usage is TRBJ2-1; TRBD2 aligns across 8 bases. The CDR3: CASSQEPGGQNEQFF. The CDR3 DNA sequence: TGCGCCAGCAGCCAAGAACCGGGGGGGCAGAATGAGCAGTTCTTC.